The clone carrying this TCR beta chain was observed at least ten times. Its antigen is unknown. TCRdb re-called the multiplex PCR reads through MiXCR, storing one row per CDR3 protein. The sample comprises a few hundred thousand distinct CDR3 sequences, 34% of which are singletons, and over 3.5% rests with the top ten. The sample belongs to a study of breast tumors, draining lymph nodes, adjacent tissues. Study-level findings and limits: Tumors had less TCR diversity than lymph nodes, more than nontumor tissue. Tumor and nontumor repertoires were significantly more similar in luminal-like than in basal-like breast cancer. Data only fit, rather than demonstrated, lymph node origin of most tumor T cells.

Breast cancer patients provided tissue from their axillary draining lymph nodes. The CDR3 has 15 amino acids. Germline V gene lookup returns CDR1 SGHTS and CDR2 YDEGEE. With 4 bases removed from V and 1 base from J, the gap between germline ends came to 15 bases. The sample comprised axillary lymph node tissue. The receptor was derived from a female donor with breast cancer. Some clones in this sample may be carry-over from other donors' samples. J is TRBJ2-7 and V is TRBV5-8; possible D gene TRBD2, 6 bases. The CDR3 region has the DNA TGTGCCAGCAGCGGAGGGGACCGGACGTCCTACGAGCAGTACTTC. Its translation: CASSGGDRTSYEQYF.